The source of this T cell receptor (beta chain) is a study of cytomegalovirus exposure and HLA in healthy donors. As concerns this clone: Its antigen is currently unknown.

Broader study findings: It was in a later analysis that TCR association rates were seen to vary by HLA locus, highest for DRB1 and lowest for HLA-C.

PCR primers comprised 60 Vbeta and 13 Jbeta primers. TCRdb's copy holds only in-frame clones and misses some; the assay was immunoSEQ multiplex PCR. The data contain 200,000 to 250,000 clones, about 80% of them singletons. The CDR3 runs 14 residues. CDR1 is SNHLY, CDR2 FYNNEI, per germline. V lost 7 bases, J lost 4 bases, and 14 bases lay in between. V is TRBV2 and J is TRBJ1-5; D is possibly TRBD1 (6 bases). This clonotype was sampled from a middle-aged woman in good health and CMV-seronegative. Sequencing input: PBMCs. The CDR3 DNA reads as TGTGCCAGCACTCCAGGGGAAGATAATCAGCCCCAGCATTTT. This sequence encodes CASTPGEDNQPQHF.